This T cell receptor (beta chain) was recorded in a study of T cell responses to AZD1222 COVID-19 vaccine (dated by TCRdb to about 2021). Study-wide context: TCR sequencing was performed for about 250 trial participants, of whom around 200 were given two doses of AZD1222 and approximately 26 were given two doses of MenACWY control vaccine. Enrollment into the trials was organized by age into subgroups of 18-55, 56-69 and 70-plus years, and those subgroups contained roughly 150, 30 and 60 TCR-sequenced participants, respectively.

The CDR3 regions of human TCRbeta chains were analyzed by immunosequencing. Per the authors' processing: Repertoire TCRs were checked for matches against a reference library of SARS-CoV-2-specific TCRs that had been generated using the MIRA antigen-specificity platform. Breadth was defined as the fraction of unique TCRs that were SARS-CoV-2-associated. Depth was defined as the fraction of total T cells that were SARS-CoV-2-associated. Using the MIRA data, every spike-specific TCR was mapped to the spike region that the TCR reacted to and assigned to either a CD4 or a CD8 class. Log10-transformed breadth and depth values were compared by one-way ANOVA with Sidak's multiple comparisons tests. TCRdb limited this immuneACCESS table to in-frame rearrangements with V and J called. A share of clones is missing; checked studies link under half to unresolved V genes, and the rest is unexplained. Clone size and V and J calls were adopted from that table, with D and trimming inferred from the DNA. In this sample the table shows over 150,000 clones, approximately 93% of which occur a single time. The top ten clonotypes cover 1% of the sample.

The CDR3 spans 11 residues, from the cysteine through the phenylalanine. CDR3 DNA only is kept here, 33 bases in frame from base 1. CDR1 and CDR2 (DFQATT, SNEGSKA) derive from the germline V gene (reference sequence). On the study overall, not on this receptor specifically: The whole spike protein was spanned by vaccine-associated CD4 TCRs, and dominant responses were seen in regions 160-218 and 743-854. Participants were mostly white British and included more females than males, and it was suggested by the authors that clonal diversity may have been underestimated. In the small 56-69-year group, the increase in depth fell short of significance, most likely because of low power. Nearly half of unique spike-specific TCRs reportedly recognized epitopes outside regions mutated in the B.1.351 and B.1.1.7 variants. After two AZD1222 doses, spike-specific TCR breadth and depth were significantly higher than at day 0 and than in MenACWY recipients. Only 5 to 7 AZD1222 recipients were SARS-CoV-2 seropositive at baseline, limiting conclusions about previously exposed vaccinees. Because no samples from the day 14 peak response were available, repertoires could be characterized only after the peak T cell response.

Concerning this clone itself: It lacks a known antigen. Base-call qualities are not available, and no considerably larger clone is one nucleotide away.

The time point label on this specimen signifies: about 28 days (+/-7) after the second vaccine dose. AZD1222 recipients with second doses at about 4 weeks or about 12 weeks were pooled, because spike-specific TCR depth and breadth did not differ between schedules. Samples from vaccinated people were obtained from the UK trials COV001 and COV002, which included a single-blind randomized controlled phase 2/3 trial of AZD1222 (ChAdOx1 nCoV-19) in healthy adults. For TCRbeta chain sequencing, PBMC samples from trial participants were taken at day 0 and at day 28 after the second dose. The sample consisted of peripheral blood, taken 28 days after the second AZD1222 dose. The rearranged segments are TRBV20-1 and TRBJ1-4; too little of a D gene remains to name it. The clonotype originates from an adult who received the AZD1222 COVID-19 vaccine. CDR3 reads: CSAHSQEKLFF. The DNA sequence is TGCAGCGCTCACTCACAGGAAAAACTGTTTTTT.